The next 15 T cell receptor beta chains were all read from a single sample in a study of T cell responses to AZD1222 COVID-19 vaccine. The data were produced by immunoSEQ multiplex PCR, yet TCRdb's version contains in-frame clones alone and is incomplete. This table holds 150,000 or so clones, roughly 91% found once. Sequencing was performed on peripheral blood, taken 28 days after the second AZD1222 dose. The receptors were gathered from an adult who received the AZD1222 COVID-19 vaccine.

This clone has just one count. The chain has TRBV19 and TRBJ1-5; perhaps TRBD1 as D (5 bases). Germline V CDR1 and CDR2: LNHDA, SQIVND (reference sequence). The CDR3 runs to 15 residues. Trimming cost V 5 bases and J 2 bases, with 13 bases left between them. The CDR3 DNA reads TGTGCCAGTAGTGACAGTAATCCTCGCAATCAGCCCCAGCATTTT. This codes for CASSDSNPRNQPQHF.

CDR3 coding DNA: TGTGCCAGCAGCTCACCTAGGGACAGGGCCAACACCATATATTTT. This sequence encodes CASSSPRDRANTIYF. The genes are TRBV7-6 and TRBJ1-3, with 9 bases lining up with TRBD1. Per the germline V gene, CDR1 is SGHVS and CDR2 is FNYEAQ. This CDR3 spans 15 amino acids. V was clipped by 4 bases and J by 7 bases; unmatched bases: 8.

This clone was detected only once. CDR3: CATSDTGPHGYTF. The CDR3, as DNA: TGTGCCACCAGTGATACAGGGCCCCATGGCTACACCTTC. The J gene is TRBJ1-2, the V gene TRBV24-1; tentative D call: TRBD1 (6 bases). CDR1 and CDR2 from the germline V gene are KGHDR and SFDVKD. Trimming cost V 3 bases and J 6 bases, with 10 bases left between them. This CDR3 is 13 amino acids long.

V and J are TRBV10-2 and TRBJ2-7; the D gene is possibly TRBD1 (6 bases). Germline values: CDR1 WSHSY, CDR2 SAAADI. The CDR3 sequence is 15 residues long. V was shortened by 4 bases and J by 3 bases, with 16 bases between the two germline ends. CDR3 loop: CASSVRTDLNYEQYF. The CDR3 DNA follows: TGCGCCAGCAGTGTAAGGACAGACTTAAACTACGAGCAGTACTTC.

This chain links TRBV19 with TRBJ1-3; D remains unclear. Germline assignment: CDR1 LNHDA and CDR2 SQIVND (reference sequence). Between the trimmed V and J ends, which lost 9 bases and 0 bases, there was a span of 9 bases. The CDR3 is 13 amino acids. CDR3 DNA: TGTGCCAGCTCGCGGGCCTCTGGAAACACCATATATTTT. This codes for CASSRASGNTIYF.

The chain employs TRBV28 and TRBJ1-2, with 8 positions matching TRBD1. V lost 5 bases, J lost 5 bases, and 10 bases stayed unmatched. The CDR3 contains 15 residues. Per germline, CDR1 MDHEN and CDR2 SYDVKM. The CDR3 DNA reads as TGTGCCAGCAGTCTCCCGACTACAGGGGGGTATGGCTACACCTTC. Translation: CASSLPTTGGYGYTF.

This chain joins TRBV6-5 and TRBJ1-5, with D possibly TRBD1 on 6 matching bases. Trimming pared 6 bases from V and 9 bases from J, leaving 15 bases between. This CDR3 spans 13 amino acids. Germline CDR1 reads MNHEY; CDR2 reads SVGAGI. CDR3 DNA: TGTGCCAGCAGCCAGACAGGACTCCGGCCCCAGCATTTT. It translates to CASSQTGLRPQHF.

A few counts support this clone. The gene calls are TRBV24-1 and TRBJ2-7; a weak D match, TRBD1 (6 bases). There are 14 residues in the CDR3. CDR1 and CDR2 from the germline V gene are KGHDR and SFDVKD. Trimming left V 6 bases short and J 6 bases short, with 17 bases between. The CDR3 DNA is TGTGCCACCAGTTCCTCACAGGGCCGGGGCGAGCAGTACTTC. Amino acid sequence: CATSSSQGRGEQYF.

This chain links TRBV12-3 or TRBV12-4 with TRBJ1-1; the D is unclear. Trimming took off 6 bases at V and 10 bases at J, with 15 bases between the two ends. This CDR3 has 12 amino acids. In DNA form, the CDR3 reads TGTGCCAGCAGCACGGTCCCCTACCGAGCTTTCTTT. Translating it yields CASSTVPYRAFF.

This CDR3 is CASSLAEPDIYEQYF. CDR3 nucleotide sequence: TGTGCCAGCAGCTTAGCGGAACCGGACATCTACGAGCAGTACTTC. The gene calls are TRBV7-2 and TRBJ2-7; a possible D gene is TRBD1 (5 bases). With 0 bases removed from V and 3 bases from J, the gap between germline ends came to 12 bases. This CDR3 spans 15 amino acids. CDR1 SGHTA and CDR2 FQGNSA come from the germline V gene.

For this clone: This specimen includes other DNA sequences encoding the same CDR3. The chain is built from TRBV28 and TRBJ1-3; D gene ambiguous. Germline CDR1 is MDHEN and CDR2 is SYDVKM. The V and J ends lost 6 bases and 2 bases respectively, with 5 bases between them. The length of the CDR3 is 12 residues. The CDR3 loop is CASSLTGNTIYF. The CDR3 DNA follows: TGTGCCAGCAGCCTAACTGGAAACACCATATATTTT. Combining the CDR3 with reference TRBV28 and TRBJ1-3 gives the whole variable domain DVKVTQSSRYLVKRTGEKVFLECVQDMDHENMFWYRQDPGLGLRLIYFSYDVKMKEKGDIPEGYSVSREKKERFSLILESASTNQTSMYLCASSLTGNTIYFGEGSWLTVV.

This clone was detected only a few times. The DNA for the CDR3 is TGTGCCAGCAGGAGGGATGAAAAACTGTTTTTT. Residues: CASRRDEKLFF. V usage is TRBV6-6 and J usage is TRBJ1-4; D unclear. CDR1 is MNHNY, CDR2 SVGAGI, per germline (reference sequence). The CDR3 is 11 residues long. Trimming took 6 bases from V and 6 from J, leaving 5 bases between them.

This clone has only a few counts. V and J are TRBV19 and TRBJ2-1; TRBD2 matches at 9 bases. Germline CDR1 LNHDA, CDR2 SQIVND (reference sequence). With V trimmed by 4 bases and J by 3 bases, 4 bases remained unmatched. The CDR3 contains 15 residues. In nucleotides, the CDR3 is TGTGCCAGTAGTACGACTAGCGGAAGCTACAATGAGCAGTTCTTC. As protein: CASSTTSGSYNEQFF.

This clone was detected once. This chain joins TRBV5-6 and TRBJ1-2; TRBD1 aligns across 7 bases. This CDR3 spans 15 amino acids. Germline V gives CDR1 SGHDT, CDR2 YYEEEE. The J segment lost 1 base and the V segment lost 0 bases, leaving 3 bases of the junction unmatched. This chain's CDR3 is CASSLDRGSNYGYTF. CDR3 bases: TGTGCCAGCAGCTTGGACAGGGGCAGTAACTATGGCTACACCTTC.

The V call is TRBV12-3 or TRBV12-4, the J call TRBJ1-1; the D is unclear. The CDR3 has 13 amino acids. V lost 5 bases to trimming and J lost 3 bases, with 10 bases between them. DNA of the CDR3: TGTGCCAGCAGTATACGGAGGGACACTGAAGCTTTCTTT. Its translation is CASSIRRDTEAFF.